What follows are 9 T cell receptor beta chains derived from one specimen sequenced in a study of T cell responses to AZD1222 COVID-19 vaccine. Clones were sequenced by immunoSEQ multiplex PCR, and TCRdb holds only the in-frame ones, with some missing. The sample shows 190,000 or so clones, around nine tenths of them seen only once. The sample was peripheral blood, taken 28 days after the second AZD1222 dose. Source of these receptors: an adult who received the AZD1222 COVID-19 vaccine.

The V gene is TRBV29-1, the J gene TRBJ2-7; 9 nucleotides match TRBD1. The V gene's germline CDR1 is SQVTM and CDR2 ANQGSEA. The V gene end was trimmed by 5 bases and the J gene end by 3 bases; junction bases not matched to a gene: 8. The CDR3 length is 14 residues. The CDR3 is CSVRPADRGYEQYF. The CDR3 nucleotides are TGCAGCGTTCGACCCGCGGACAGGGGCTACGAGCAGTACTTC.

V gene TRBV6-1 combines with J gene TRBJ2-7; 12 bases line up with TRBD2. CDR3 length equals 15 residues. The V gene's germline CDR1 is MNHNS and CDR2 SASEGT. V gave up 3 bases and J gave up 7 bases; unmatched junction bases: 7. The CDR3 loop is CASSEQLAGGREQYF. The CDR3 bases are TGTGCCAGCAGTGAGCAACTAGCGGGAGGAAGGGAGCAGTACTTC.

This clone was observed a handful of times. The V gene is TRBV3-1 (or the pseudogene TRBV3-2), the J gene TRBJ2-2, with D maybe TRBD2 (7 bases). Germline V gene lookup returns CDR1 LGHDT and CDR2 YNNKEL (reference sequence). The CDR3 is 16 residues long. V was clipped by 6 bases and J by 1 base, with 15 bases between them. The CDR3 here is CASSPRGGENTGELFF. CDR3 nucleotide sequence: TGTGCCAGCAGTCCAAGGGGGGGAGAGAACACCGGGGAGCTGTTTTTT.

For the CDR3, the DNA is TGTGCCATCAGCTTAAGCTGGGAGACCCAGTACTTC. Translated: CAISLSWETQYF. J is TRBJ2-5 and V is TRBV10-3; no reliable D call. Germline V lookup: CDR1 ENHRY, CDR2 SYGVKD. The ends were cut back, 6 bases at V and 5 bases at J, with 10 bases in the middle. This CDR3 comprises 12 residues.

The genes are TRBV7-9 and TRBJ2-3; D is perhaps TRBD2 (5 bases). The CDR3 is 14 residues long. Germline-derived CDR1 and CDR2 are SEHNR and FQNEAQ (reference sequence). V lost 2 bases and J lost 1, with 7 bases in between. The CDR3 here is CASSLFGGTDTQYF. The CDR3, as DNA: TGTGCCAGCAGCTTATTCGGGGGCACAGATACGCAGTATTTT.

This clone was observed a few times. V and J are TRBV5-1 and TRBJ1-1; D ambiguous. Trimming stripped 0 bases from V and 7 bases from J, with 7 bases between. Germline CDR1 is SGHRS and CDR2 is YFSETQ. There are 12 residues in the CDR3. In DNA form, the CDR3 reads TGCGCCAGCAGCTTGGTACCGGGTGAAGCTTTCTTT. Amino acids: CASSLVPGEAFF. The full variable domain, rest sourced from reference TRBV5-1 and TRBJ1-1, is KAGVTQTPRYLIKTRGQQVTLSCSPISGHRSVSWYQQTPGQGLQFLFEYFSETQRNKGNFPGRFSGRQFSNSRSEMNVSTLELGDSALYLCASSLVPGEAFFGQGTRLTVV.

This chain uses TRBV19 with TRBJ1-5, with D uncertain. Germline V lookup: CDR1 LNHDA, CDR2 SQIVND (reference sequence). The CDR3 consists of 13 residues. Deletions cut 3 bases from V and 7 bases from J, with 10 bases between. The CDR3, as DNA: TGTGCCAGTAGTATCGCCCGTCAACAGCCCCAGCATTTT. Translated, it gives CASSIARQQPQHF.

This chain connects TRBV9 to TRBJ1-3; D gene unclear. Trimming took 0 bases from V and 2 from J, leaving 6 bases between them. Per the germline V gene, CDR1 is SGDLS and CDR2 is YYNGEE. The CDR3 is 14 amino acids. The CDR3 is CASSVARTGNTIYF. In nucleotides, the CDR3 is TGTGCCAGCAGCGTAGCGAGGACTGGAAACACCATATATTTT. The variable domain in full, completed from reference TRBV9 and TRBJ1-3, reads DSGVTQTPKHLITATGQRVTLRCSPRSGDLSVYWYQQSLDQGLQFLIQYYNGEERAKGNILERFSAQQFPDLHSELNLSSLELGDSALYFCASSVARTGNTIYFGEGSWLTVV.

In DNA form, the CDR3 reads TGTGCCAGCAAGGCGGGCCGAAACACCGGGGAGCTGTTTTTT. It translates to CASKAGRNTGELFF. The chain links TRBV7-2 to TRBJ2-2, with D possibly being TRBD2 (5 bases). This CDR3 is built from 14 residues. Germline loops: CDR1 SGHTA, CDR2 FQGNSA. V lost 7 bases, J lost 2 bases, and 11 bases lay in between. The full variable domain, its missing parts supplied by reference TRBV7-2 and TRBJ2-2, is GAGVSQSPSNKVTEKGKDVELRCDPISGHTALYWYRQSLGQGLEFLIYFQGNSAPDKSGLPSDRFSAERTGGSVSTLTIQRTQQEDSAVYLCASKAGRNTGELFFGEGSRLTVL.